These 6 T cell receptor beta chains originate from one sample sequenced in a study of vaccination effects on CD4 cells after COVID-19. Isolation of CD4+ T cells took place after 10 to 11 days of culture. The protocol was immunoSEQ multiplex PCR, while the TCRdb copy is restricted to in-frame clones and leaves out a portion. The sample lists 20,000 to 25,000 clones; nearly 75% were seen once. Their cognate antigens are unknown. The sequencing used CD4+ T cells from PBMCs cultured without peptide, collected before COVID-19 vaccination. The receptors were gathered from a human donor who received a COVID-19 vaccine.

The chain employs TRBV5-6 and TRBJ1-4, with D possibly being TRBD1 (5 bases). This CDR3 region has 13 residues. Per germline, CDR1 SGHDT and CDR2 YYEEEE. Trimming cost V 8 bases and J 6 bases, with 14 bases left between them. CDR3 DNA sequence: TGTGCCAGGCTCGGGGGACTTTATGAAAAACTGTTTTTT. Translating it yields CARLGGLYEKLFF.

This chain uses TRBV5-1 with TRBJ2-7; 7 bases fit TRBD1. The CDR3 is 15 residues long. V was pared by 5 bases and J by 1 base, with 9 bases of the junction left unmatched. From germline, CDR1 is SGHRS and CDR2 YFSETQ. This chain's CDR3 is CASSDRGQRSYEQYF. CDR3 nucleotides: TGCGCCAGCAGTGATCGGGGACAGAGATCCTACGAGCAGTACTTC.

This clone appeared a few times. This chain links TRBV3-1 (or the pseudogene TRBV3-2) with TRBJ1-2, with D tentatively TRBD1 (5 bases). The CDR3 has 14 amino acids. Trimming took off 1 base at V and 2 bases at J, with 8 bases between the two ends. Germline V gene sequence: CDR1 LGHDT, CDR2 YNNKEL (reference sequence). The CDR3 protein is CASSQGQRNYGYTF. The CDR3 nucleotides read TGTGCCAGCAGCCAAGGACAGCGCAACTATGGCTACACCTTC.

On this clone: This sample also contains other DNA sequences that code for the same CDR3. The chain is built from TRBV11-2 and TRBJ1-2, with D possibly TRBD1 on 6 matching bases. Germline CDR1 is SGHAT and CDR2 is FQNNGV. V lost 5 bases and J lost 5, with 12 bases in between. The CDR3 is made up of 13 amino acids. CDR3 region: CASSLKTGYGYTF. CDR3 DNA: TGTGCCAGCAGCCTCAAGACAGGTTATGGCTACACCTTC.

The rearrangement links TRBV2 to TRBJ2-2; D call uncertain. Germline CDR1 SNHLY, CDR2 FYNNEI. The CDR3 runs 14 residues. Trimming took 8 bases from V and 1 from J, leaving 11 bases between them. CDR3 in amino acids: CASRISRNTGELFF. The CDR3 DNA reads TGTGCCAGCCGGATAAGCAGGAACACCGGGGAGCTGTTTTTT.

The V and J genes are TRBV7-2 and TRBJ2-2; TRBD1 agrees at 7 bases. The CDR3 runs to 14 residues. The V segment lost 8 bases and the J segment 5 bases; nucleotides outside the gene matches: 8. The germline CDR1 and CDR2 sequences are SGHTA and FQGNSA. The CDR3 here is CASGDSPRTGELFF. The CDR3, as DNA: TGTGCCAGCGGGGACAGCCCGAGGACCGGGGAGCTGTTTTTT. The full variable domain, its missing parts supplied by reference TRBV7-2 and TRBJ2-2, is GAGVSQSPSNKVTEKGKDVELRCDPISGHTALYWYRQSLGQGLEFLIYFQGNSAPDKSGLPSDRFSAERTGGSVSTLTIQRTQQEDSAVYLCASGDSPRTGELFFGEGSRLTVL.